The 9 T cell receptor beta chains in this list originate from one sample, sequenced in a study of T-cell reconstitution after alpha-beta-depleted transplantation in children. The TCRbeta library was prepared with unique molecular identifiers. Each CDR3 protein gets one entry after TCRdb re-called the PCR reads with MiXCR. There are over 400,000 distinct CDR3 sequences in the sample; about 45% occur only once, and 25% to 30% lies in the top ten. The sample consisted of PBMCs, taken before TCRalphabeta/CD19-depleted stem cell transplant. The receptor source for this set is a girl aged 2-10 years with aplastic anemia, due to receive a stem cell transplant.

The V call is TRBV29-1, the J call TRBJ2-6, with D unresolved. Germline CDR1 is SQVTM and CDR2 is ANQGSEA. Trimming cost V 4 bases and J 0 bases, with 10 bases left between them. CDR3 length: 15 residues. The CDR3 loop is CSVVGVPSGANVLTF. CDR3 coding DNA: TGCAGCGTTGTCGGTGTTCCCTCTGGGGCCAACGTCCTGACTTTC.

This clonotype turned up a few times. The V call is TRBV12-3 or TRBV12-4, the J call TRBJ2-1; TRBD2 aligns across 8 bases. The CDR3 length is 15 residues. V was clipped by 7 bases and J by 5 bases; unmatched bases: 10. CDR3 residues: CASTTGGAANNEQFF. CDR3 coding DNA: TGTGCCAGCACCACGGGGGGGGCAGCGAACAATGAGCAGTTCTTC.

The rearrangement uses TRBV11-2 and TRBJ1-4, with D possibly matching TRBD1 (6 bases). Trimming shortened V by 1 base and J by 6 bases, and 12 bases separated the two germline ends. The length of the CDR3 is 15 residues. Germline CDR1 reads SGHAT; CDR2 reads FQNNGV. The DNA of the CDR3 is TGTGCCAGCAGCTTAGGTGCAGGGGAGGATGAAAAACTGTTTTTT. Its protein product is CASSLGAGEDEKLFF.

This clonotype was seen a handful of times. The chain couples TRBV4-2 to TRBJ1-1, with TRBD1 as a possible D gene (5 bases). In germline, CDR1 is LGHNA, CDR2 YNFKEQ. V lost 4 bases and J 3 bases, leaving 12 bases between the germline ends. The CDR3 spans 14 residues. Here the CDR3 reads CASSRRVQDTEAFF. CDR3 in DNA: TGTGCCAGCAGCCGCAGGGTACAGGACACTGAAGCTTTCTTT.

This clonotype was seen repeatedly, ten times or more. J is TRBJ2-1 and V is TRBV5-1; a possible D gene is TRBD2 (5 bases). Trimming left V 0 bases short and J 6 bases short, with 16 bases between. CDR3 length: 16 residues. Germline CDR1 reads SGHRS; CDR2 reads YFSETQ. In DNA form, the CDR3 reads TGCGCCAGCAGCTTGGGAGGGAGCCTCGTCTTCAATGAGCAGTTCTTC. Its protein product is CASSLGGSLVFNEQFF.

The rearrangement links TRBV19 to TRBJ2-2; 8 bases fit TRBD1. The CDR3 runs to 12 residues. Unmatched junction bases numbered 9, after V lost 6 bases and J lost 15 bases. Germline V CDR1 and CDR2: LNHDA, SQIVND (reference sequence). The CDR3 here is CASSITGGMVFF. CDR3 in DNA: TGTGCCAGTAGCATCACAGGGGGTATGGTGTTTTTT.

The chain joins TRBV12-2 to TRBJ1-5; the DNA was not used to check the table's D call, TRBD1. TRBV12-2 is flagged as a pseudogene. This CDR3 has 13 amino acids. CDR3 loop: CASRDRQSQPQHF. The CDR3 nucleotides read TGTGCAAGTCGCGACCGACAGTCTCAGCCCCAGCATTTT.

The gene calls are TRBV7-9 and TRBJ2-1, with 8 bases that match TRBD1. The CDR3 sequence is 16 residues long. Germline CDR1 and CDR2: SEHNR and FQNEAQ (reference sequence). Trimming at V came to 1 base and at J to 4 bases, leaving 6 bases not matched to a gene. The CDR3 reads CASSLGRQGRYNEQFF. CDR3 DNA: TGTGCCAGCAGCTTAGGGAGACAGGGGCGTTACAATGAGCAGTTCTTC.

The chain carries TRBV20-1 and TRBJ1-6; tentative D call: TRBD1 (5 bases). V was shortened by 3 bases and J by 8 bases, with 11 bases between the two germline ends. Germline assignment: CDR1 DFQATT and CDR2 SNEGSKA (reference sequence). The CDR3 runs 13 residues. The CDR3 reads CSARGQGYSPLHF. The CDR3 nucleotides are TGCAGTGCTAGGGGCCAGGGTTATTCACCCCTCCACTTT.